This T cell receptor beta chain is drawn from a study of CD8 T cells in ankylosing spondylitis. General study findings and limits: Reportedly, significant enrichment of disease-linked clones occurred in matched ankylosing spondylitis synovial fluid. Earlier authors reported some of these motif variants in reactive arthritis synovial fluid and blood. There was a TCR beta motif, made of several highly homologous variants, that appeared characteristic of ankylosing spondylitis blood.

CDR3 length: 13 residues. V lost 5 bases to trimming and J lost 3 bases, with 11 bases between them. The V gene's germline CDR1 is MDHEN and CDR2 SYDVKM. Making the TCR beta libraries involved quantitative 5'-RACE with molecular barcodes. TCRdb re-called the 5' RACE reads with MiXCR, one entry per CDR3 protein. The sample has about 800,000 distinct CDR3 sequences, 12% seen once. On this clonotype itself: Antigen: not known.

The chain combines TRBV28 with TRBJ2-7, with D perhaps TRBD1 (5 bases). The source of this sequence is a male donor with ankylosing spondylitis. The sequenced material came from blood, either unsorted or a sorted T cell fraction (not recorded which). In nucleotides, the CDR3 is TGTGCCAGCAGTCCCACGCAGGGCTACGAGCAGTACTTC. Translation gives CASSPTQGYEQYF.